This T cell receptor beta chain was sequenced for a study of CD8 T cells in Susac syndrome (dated by TCRdb to about 2019). Study-wide context: Repertoire sequencing was used to test whether CD8+ T cell activation and differentiation in Susac syndrome was antigen driven. Clonality of the CD8+ T cell repertoire was compared between 11 to 12 healthy donors, roughly 14 Susac syndrome patients and approximately 16 multiple sclerosis patients. Here is what the overall study found, with its caveats: The number of individuals in the TCR sequencing and HLA analysis was recognized as being relatively small.

CDR1 and CDR2 were assigned from the germline V gene (reference sequence) as DFQATT and SNEGSKA. For this chain, trimming is 0 bases at the V end and 5 bases at the J end, and the number of junction bases without a gene match is 12. The CDR3 measures 17 amino acids from cysteine to phenylalanine. Just CDR3 DNA is preserved here, 51 bases in frame from base 1. RNA was extracted using the RNeasy kit, and roughly 0.45 to 1 ug of the RNA was reverse transcribed with random hexamers. The immunoSEQ multiplex PCR assay, covering 54 Vbeta and 13 Jbeta segments, was used to amplify TCR beta CDR3 regions. PCR amplification bias was corrected using a synthetic template baseline for primer optimization and computational correction. For the original study's pipeline: Reads were annotated to V, D and J genes according to IMGT and were analyzed with immunoSEQ Analyzer, with only productive sequences retained. Clonality was computed as one minus Shannon entropy normalized by log2 of the number of productive unique sequences. For each patient and control, public and private clones were evaluated within the 100 most prevalent clones. Clones were defined as Susac-specific if absent from the healthy and MS cohorts, from around 1,000 published viral clones and from other ImmuneACCESS disease sequences. The public reads were reanalyzed by TCRdb: fastp trimming at Q25, MiXCR alignment, in-frame beta chains only. Every distinct CDR3 protein forms one entry, paired with its most common genes and DNA. TCRdb's processing, not the study's, gives the V and J calls here. In all, the sample holds about 300,000 distinct CDR3 sequences, and 70% to 90% of those were seen once. In total, the top ten clones hold around 0.22% of the sample.

Peripheral blood CD8+ and CD4+ T cells from healthy donors, Susac syndrome patients and multiple sclerosis patients were profiled by high-throughput TCR beta sequencing. The multiple sclerosis controls were treatment-naive patients whose relapsing-remitting disease, either stable or active, fulfilled the revised McDonald criteria. Bulk CD8+ and CD4+ T cells were purified magnetically by negative isolation, whereas CD8+ TEMRA cells were enriched by FACS. Blood was drawn into EDTA tubes, processed within 24 hours, and PBMCs were isolated by density gradient centrifugation. PBMCs destined for TCR sequencing were cryopreserved in liquid nitrogen and later thawed in a 37 °C water bath. A purity of at least 90% was achieved for sorted or isolated CD4+, CD8+ and CD8+ TEMRA cells. This clonotype showed up just once. It has no known antigen specificity. The record has no base qualities; no much larger clone is one base away. A read on its own is weak evidence.

The sequencing sample was made of CD8+ T cells from PBMCs. Recombination joined TRBV20-1 with TRBJ2-1; a stretch of 8 junction bases matches TRBD2. This receptor was taken from a human donor with multiple sclerosis. The CDR3 reads CSARDVNRLAIHNEQFF. Read as DNA, the sequence is TGCAGTGCTAGAGATGTTAACCGACTAGCGATCCACAATGAGCAGTTCTTC.